These 32 T cell receptor beta chains were sequenced from one sample in a study of early T cells in non-severe SARS-CoV-2 infection. TCRdb used MiXCR to reprocess the 5' RACE reads, holding one entry per CDR3 protein. Among about 42,000 distinct CDR3 sequences listed, about 7% were seen once. The specimen sequenced was whole blood. These receptors all come from an adult who was a healthcare worker with PCR-confirmed SARS-CoV-2 infection or an uninfected control (not recorded which).

CDR3 residues: CASSKTGVGNTIYF. Here the CDR3 DNA reads TGTGCCAGCAGTAAAACAGGGGTCGGAAACACCATATATTTT. The gene calls are TRBV25-1 and TRBJ1-3, with 7 bases aligning to TRBD1. J gave up 4 bases and V 5 bases, and 5 bases lay outside the gene matches. The CDR3 runs 14 residues. Germline values: CDR1 MGHDK, CDR2 SYGVNS.

At least ten counts were recorded for this clonotype. This chain joins TRBV11-3 and TRBJ2-1; no clear D. The CDR3 contains 13 residues. The germline V gene has CDR1 SGHNT and CDR2 YENEEA. Between the trimmed V and J ends, which lost 1 base and 10 bases, there was a span of 11 bases. The CDR3 sequence: CASSLGNSGEQFF. CDR3 DNA sequence: TGTGCCAGCAGCTTAGGGAATTCTGGGGAGCAGTTCTTC.

This clonotype occurred many times. The chain employs TRBV7-8 and TRBJ2-3, with 10 bases identical to TRBD1. The length of the CDR3 is 16 residues. In germline, CDR1 is SGHVS, CDR2 FQNEAQ. V lost 1 base and J lost 5; bases outside the gene matches: 6. CDR3 sequence: CASSLVGTGAEDTQYF. CDR3 DNA: TGTGCCAGCAGCTTAGTAGGGACAGGGGCGGAAGATACGCAGTATTTT.

This clonotype has only a few counts. The chain links TRBV9 to TRBJ1-1, with no clear D. V lost 3 bases to trimming and J lost 1 base, with 10 bases between them. The CDR3 runs to 14 residues. CDR1 and CDR2 from the germline V gene are SGDLS and YYNGEE. CDR3 amino acids: CASSAITENTEAFF. CDR3 in DNA: TGTGCCAGCAGCGCCATAACAGAGAACACTGAAGCTTTCTTT.

The V call is TRBV29-1, the J call TRBJ1-2; the D gene is possibly TRBD1 (6 bases). V dropped 0 bases and J dropped 7 bases, with 18 bases sitting between them. This CDR3 has 15 amino acids. The germline V gene encodes CDR1 SQVTM and CDR2 ANQGSEA. CDR3 loop: CSVEDPLTGQGGYTF. As DNA, the CDR3 is TGCAGCGTTGAAGATCCCCTAACAGGGCAGGGTGGCTACACCTTC.

This clonotype was counted once. This chain connects TRBV11-2 to TRBJ2-5, with D uncertain. The CDR3 contains 13 residues. Germline CDR1 and CDR2: SGHAT and FQNNGV. V was clipped by 5 bases and J by 1 base, with 8 bases between them. The CDR3 spells CASSPVAQETQYF. CDR3 in DNA: TGTGCCAGCAGCCCGGTAGCCCAAGAGACCCAGTACTTC.

This clonotype is medium-sized. This rearrangement joins TRBV5-1 to TRBJ2-6; 7 bases match TRBD2. This CDR3 has 17 amino acids. Germline V gene sequence: CDR1 SGHRS, CDR2 YFSETQ. The J segment lost 0 bases and the V segment lost 3 bases, leaving 6 bases of the junction unmatched. The CDR3 DNA reads TGCGCCAGCAGCTCCGTAGGCGGGGGCTCTGGGGCCAACGTCCTGACTTTC. It codes for CASSSVGGGSGANVLTF.

This clonotype came up many times. The chain carries TRBV18 and TRBJ2-3; no clear D gene. Germline CDR1 KGHSH, CDR2 LQKENI. With 3 bases removed from V and 0 bases from J, the gap between germline ends came to 10 bases. The CDR3 is 15 residues long. CDR3 region: CASSPQASSTDTQYF. CDR3 DNA: TGTGCCAGCTCACCCCAGGCTTCTAGCACAGATACGCAGTATTTT.

In its sample, this clonotype was seen many times. The rearrangement links TRBV19 to TRBJ2-3; TRBD1 matches at 7 bases. Germline trimming cut 0 bases from V and 7 bases from J; bases unmatched to any gene: 13. This CDR3 comprises 17 residues. Looked up from germline, CDR1 is LNHDA and CDR2 is SQIVND (reference sequence). In DNA, the CDR3 is TGTGCCAGTAGTATAGATAGAGGCAGGGGGAGCATGAATACGCAGTATTTT. As protein: CASSIDRGRGSMNTQYF. Together with reference TRBV19 and TRBJ2-3, the CDR3 gives the full variable domain: DGGITQSPKYLFRKEGQNVTLSCEQNLNHDAMYWYRQDPGQGLRLIYYSQIVNDFQKGDIAEGYSVSREKKESFPLTVTSAQKNPTAFYLCASSIDRGRGSMNTQYFGPGTRLTVL.

This chain uses TRBV29-1 with TRBJ2-3; no definite D call. V gave up 2 bases and J gave up 5 bases, with 5 bases separating them. The CDR3 is 11 residues long. Germline CDR1 reads SQVTM; CDR2 reads ANQGSEA. CDR3 loop: CSVENLDTQYF. The CDR3 DNA reads TGCAGCGTTGAAAATTTAGATACGCAGTATTTT.

At least ten counts were recorded for this clonotype. The chain has TRBV6-2 or TRBV6-3 and TRBJ2-7; the D is unclear. Trimming stripped 6 bases from V and 3 bases from J, with 12 bases between. CDR3 size: 13 residues. Looked up from germline, CDR1 is MNHEY and CDR2 is SVGEGT. In nucleotides, the CDR3 is TGTGCCAGCAGCCGGAGCCCCCACTACGAGCAGTACTTC. Protein product: CASSRSPHYEQYF.

In this sample, this clonotype turned up a few times. The chain is built from TRBV18 and TRBJ1-2, with D uncertain. The CDR3 contains 15 residues. V lost 5 bases and J lost 6, with 19 bases in between. Germline-derived CDR1 and CDR2 are KGHSH and LQKENI. The CDR3 sequence is CASSAASLSPNGYTF. The DNA of the CDR3 is TGTGCCAGCTCAGCGGCTTCACTCTCCCCCAATGGCTACACCTTC.

This clonotype was seen more than once but under ten times. The chain carries TRBV10-3 and TRBJ1-1; no definite D call. The ends were cut back, 3 bases at V and 4 bases at J, with 3 bases in the middle. CDR1 and CDR2 from the germline V gene are ENHRY and SYGVKD. The CDR3 is 11 amino acids. Here the CDR3 reads CAISDGTEAFF. The CDR3 region has the DNA TGTGCCATCAGTGACGGCACTGAAGCTTTCTTT.

The genes are TRBV5-6 and TRBJ1-2; D is perhaps TRBD1 (5 bases). CDR3 length: 16 amino acids. The germline V gene has CDR1 SGHDT and CDR2 YYEEEE. V was shortened by 0 bases and J by 5 bases, with 17 bases between the two germline ends. DNA of the CDR3: TGTGCCAGCAGCTTGGTACAGGCCAAGGGACTTTATGGCTACACCTTC. It is translated as CASSLVQAKGLYGYTF.

This clonotype has just a few counts. The genes are TRBV2 and TRBJ1-3; D not certain. V was clipped by 9 bases and J by 0 bases, with 9 bases between them. Germline CDR1 SNHLY, CDR2 FYNNEI. The CDR3 totals 13 residues. The CDR3 nucleotides are TGTGCCAGTACAGCGTTCTCTGGAAACACCATATATTTT. Translation: CASTAFSGNTIYF. Full variable domain (missing parts from reference TRBV2 and TRBJ1-3): EPEVTQTPSHQVTQMGQEVILRCVPISNHLYFYWYRQILGQKVEFLVSFYNNEISEKSEIFDDQFSVERPDGSNFTLKIRSTKLEDSAMYFCASTAFSGNTIYFGEGSWLTVV.

V is TRBV6-5 and J is TRBJ1-5, with 9 positions matching TRBD1. CDR3 length: 15 residues. Trimming at V came to 2 bases and at J to 7 bases, leaving 6 bases not matched to a gene. Germline CDR1 and CDR2: MNHEY and SVGAGI. Written as DNA, the CDR3 is TGTGCCAGCAGTTACGGACAGGGGACGGGGCAGCCCCAGCATTTT. Its translation is CASSYGQGTGQPQHF.

V and J are TRBV6-5 and TRBJ2-5, with D tentatively TRBD2 (6 bases). Trimming removed 2 bases at V and 2 bases at J, with 21 bases between. CDR1 MNHEY and CDR2 SVGAGI come from the germline V gene. This CDR3 is 18 amino acids long. The CDR3 sequence: CASSYHTPTSGRQETQYF. The CDR3 DNA reads as TGTGCCAGCAGTTACCACACCCCGACTAGTGGGCGACAAGAGACCCAGTACTTC.

The chain is built from TRBV12-3 or TRBV12-4 and TRBJ2-7, with TRBD2 matching over 8 bases. CDR3 size: 14 residues. V dropped 6 bases and J dropped 7; count of bases not matched to a gene: 11. Here the CDR3 DNA reads TGTGCCAGCAGCCTTAGCGGGGAGGGTAGGGAGCAGTACTTC. This encodes CASSLSGEGREQYF.

This chain uses TRBV29-1 with TRBJ1-1, with 7 bases aligning to TRBD1. Germline V gives CDR1 SQVTM, CDR2 ANQGSEA. This CDR3 has 13 amino acids. The ends lost 6 bases at V and 3 bases at J; junction bases unmatched: 7. The CDR3 spells CSVQNRGDTEAFF. The CDR3 DNA reads as TGCAGCGTCCAGAACAGGGGAGACACTGAAGCTTTCTTT.

This clonotype was found a few times. The chain combines TRBV4-3 with TRBJ2-7; D remains ambiguous. Per germline, CDR1 LGHNA and CDR2 YSLEER. There are 16 residues in the CDR3. Trimming cost V 0 bases and J 5 bases, with 17 bases left between them. The CDR3 region is CASSQDSKVPMHEQYF. CDR3 DNA sequence: TGCGCCAGCAGCCAAGATTCGAAGGTACCGATGCACGAGCAGTACTTC.

J is TRBJ2-1 and V is TRBV7-8, with D possibly being TRBD2 (7 bases). Between the trimmed V and J ends, which lost 9 bases and 4 bases, there was a span of 19 bases. CDR3 length equals 15 residues. In germline, CDR1 is SGHVS, CDR2 FQNEAQ. DNA of the CDR3: TGTGCCAGTCGAGGAGGGGGGGCCTCTTACAATGAGCAGTTCTTC. Translation gives CASRGGGASYNEQFF.

This clonotype was picked up many times. The J gene is TRBJ1-5, the V gene TRBV6-2 or TRBV6-3; tentative D call: TRBD1 (5 bases). The CDR3 loop spans 16 amino acids. CDR1 is MNHEY and CDR2 is SVGEGT in the germline V gene. With 5 bases removed from V and 0 bases from J, the gap between germline ends came to 14 bases. The CDR3 loop reads CASSLRQTYSNQPQHF. As DNA, the CDR3 is TGTGCCAGCAGTCTCCGACAGACGTATAGCAATCAGCCCCAGCATTTT.

This clonotype was seen repeatedly, ten times or more. CDR3 residues: CASSLVTGYGANVLTF. In DNA, the CDR3 is TGTGCCAGCAGTTTAGTGACGGGTTACGGGGCCAACGTCCTGACTTTC. V usage is TRBV12-3 or TRBV12-4 and J usage is TRBJ2-6; D not certain. This CDR3 is 16 amino acids long. Trimming stripped 1 base from V and 4 bases from J, with 11 bases between.

There are a few counts of this clonotype. The chain recombines TRBV6-6 with TRBJ1-3; 10 bases match TRBD1. The CDR3 has 16 residues. V shed 2 bases and J 4 bases; nucleotides not matched to a gene: 5. Germline loops: CDR1 MNHNY, CDR2 SVGAGI (reference sequence). The CDR3 loop is CASSYGTGADGNTIYF. CDR3 nucleotides: TGTGCCAGCAGTTACGGGACAGGGGCGGACGGAAACACCATATATTTT.

In its sample, this clonotype was seen many times. The chain carries TRBV7-9 and TRBJ2-4; TRBD2 agrees at 8 bases. The junction had 7 bases not matched to a gene; V was cut back by 6 bases and J by 0 bases. The CDR3 has 16 residues. Germline lookup yields CDR1 SEHNR and CDR2 FQNEAQ (reference sequence). This chain's CDR3 is CASRPLAETAKNIQYF. CDR3 nucleotides: TGTGCCAGCAGACCACTAGCGGAGACAGCCAAAAACATTCAGTACTTC.

The chain is built from TRBV11-3 and TRBJ1-6, with D unclear. V dropped 2 bases and J dropped 7 bases, with 6 bases sitting between them. This CDR3 spans 13 amino acids. Germline CDR1 and CDR2: SGHNT and YENEEA. DNA of the CDR3: TGTGCCAGCAGCTTATCAGAGAATTCACCCCTCCACTTT. Translated, it gives CASSLSENSPLHF.

This clonotype was counted only a few times. The chain uses TRBV7-2 and TRBJ2-3; no clear D gene. The CDR3 consists of 15 residues. Trimming removed 5 bases from V and 0 bases from J, with 12 bases in between. CDR1 is SGHTA, CDR2 FQGNSA, per germline. The CDR3 nucleotides are TGTGCCAGCAGCACCGACTCGACTAGCACAGATACGCAGTATTTT. Residues: CASSTDSTSTDTQYF.

This clonotype was seen a handful of times. The rearrangement links TRBV2 to TRBJ2-3; 10 bases map to TRBD2. This CDR3 region has 15 residues. Unmatched junction bases numbered 4, after V lost 2 bases and J lost 5 bases. Germline assignment: CDR1 SNHLY and CDR2 FYNNEI. CDR3 region: CASSEIAGGEDTQYF. CDR3 nucleotides: TGTGCCAGCAGTGAAATAGCGGGGGGTGAAGATACGCAGTATTTT.

This clonotype was seen repeatedly, ten times or more. This sequence joins TRBV4-2 and TRBJ1-5, with no clear D. The germline V gene encodes CDR1 LGHNA and CDR2 YNFKEQ. The CDR3 spans 13 residues. V dropped 1 base and J dropped 0 bases, with 1 base sitting between them. CDR3: CASSQGSNQPQHF. CDR3 nucleotide sequence: TGTGCCAGCAGCCAAGGTAGCAATCAGCCCCAGCATTTT.

This chain uses TRBV7-9 with TRBJ2-7; D possibly corresponds to TRBD1 (5 bases). V dropped 3 bases and J dropped 2 bases, with 14 bases sitting between them. The CDR3 is 15 amino acids. Germline lookup yields CDR1 SEHNR and CDR2 FQNEAQ (reference sequence). The DNA for the CDR3 is TGTGCCAGCAGCTTGGGGCAGGCAAACACCTACGAGCAGTACTTC. Protein product: CASSLGQANTYEQYF.

This chain links TRBV2 with TRBJ1-5; 7 positions agree with TRBD1. This CDR3 comprises 14 residues. Germline trimming cut 1 base from V and 5 bases from J; bases unmatched to any gene: 2. The germline gives CDR1 SNHLY, CDR2 FYNNEI. The CDR3 here is CASSEGQGDQPQHF. The CDR3 DNA reads as TGTGCCAGCAGTGAAGGGCAGGGGGATCAGCCCCAGCATTTT.

The rearrangement uses TRBV5-6 and TRBJ2-7; TRBD2 is a possible D gene (5 bases). With 0 bases removed from V and 4 bases from J, the gap between germline ends came to 11 bases. CDR1 and CDR2 (germline): SGHDT, YYEEEE. The CDR3 covers 14 residues. As DNA, the CDR3 is TGTGCCAGCAGCTTGGTCCGGGAACTGTACGAGCAGTACTTC. Translation gives CASSLVRELYEQYF.